This T cell receptor beta chain was obtained from a study of blood T cell repertoires in COVID-19 (dated by TCRdb to the early 2020s). Broadly, across the study: Samples covering the acute and convalescent phases of COVID-19 were provided by collaborators in the United States, Italy and Spain. The repertoires were released in a freely available public database intended as a resource for research on the immune response to SARS-CoV-2. HLA class I and class II types, where available, came from metadata supplied by the sample provider rather than from assay-based typing. The sample metadata nearly always contained a de-identified subject ID, COVID-19 status, age in years and sex. The material from the prospective study consisted of cDNA or gDNA derived from T cells, B-cell-depleted T cells, or PBMCs. Samples came from the ongoing ImmuneRACE study (first 160 participants) plus 1,254 subjects from 6 global collaborators. Deeply sampled blood TCRbeta repertoires from subjects exposed to, actively infected with, or recovered from COVID-19 were included in the dataset. General conclusions and limits of the study: Clinical and demographic metadata were provided uncurated, with the amount varying by source and participant.

In regard to this clone: Its antigen is still unknown. No quality values exist for individual bases; no much larger clone is one base distant.

Each collaborating institution followed its own protocols to collect whole blood in K2EDTA tubes. For TCRbeta analysis, collaborator samples were shipped as frozen whole blood, as isolated PBMCs, or as DNA extracted from either sample type. The immunoSEQ Assay, a bias-controlled multiplex PCR, was used to amplify TCRbeta CDR3 regions from genomic DNA. Under the source paper's analysis protocol: The number of nucleated cells in each sample was estimated from the amplification of reference gene primers within the assay. To quantify the absolute abundance of each unique TCRbeta CDR3 rearrangement, sequence reads were collapsed and filtered. For each sample, productive Simpson clonality was calculated by taking the square root of Simpson's diversity index across productive rearrangements. Imported from immuneACCESS, the table was reduced by TCRdb to in-frame sequences with V and J called. These copies leave out some clones; in studies compared against another copy, an unresolved V gene accounts for under half, and the cause of the remainder is not known. The D gene and trimming were derived from the DNA, and the V and J assignments and clone size from that table. The sample table contains 130,000 to 150,000 clones; only one count was recorded for about nine tenths of them. Over 0.85% of the sample goes to the ten largest clones.

The TCR originated in a woman aged 50 to 65 with acute or convalescent COVID-19. Input material: peripheral blood.

The DNA sequence is as follows: TGCAGCGTAAGGACAGGGGTAGATACGCAGTATTTT. Its translation is CSVRTGVDTQYF. The chain is encoded by TRBV29-1 joined to TRBJ2-3, and 9 junction bases match TRBD1. According to the germline V gene, CDR1 reads SQVTM and CDR2 reads ANQGSEA. V is cut back by 6 bases and J by 5 bases, with 3 bases in the junction unmatched. The CDR3 measures 12 amino acids from cysteine to phenylalanine. Just the 36-base CDR3 DNA is kept, in frame starting at base 1.